The present T cell receptor beta chain was sequenced within a study of response to subunit inactivated influenza vaccine. TCRdb independently ran MiXCR on the RT-PCR reads; one entry per CDR3 protein. The table has roughly 700,000 distinct CDR3 sequences, 11% to 15% seen once. This clonotype occurred a few times. Its antigen is undetermined. The CDR3 is 17 residues long. Unmatched junction bases numbered 10, after V lost 5 bases and J lost 2 bases. Study-wide points: With each seasonal influenza vaccination, the authors suggested, few new T cells are recruited.

The sample consisted of PBMCs from blood, taken 14 to 15 days before vaccination. The clonotype was recovered from a man aged 45 to 65 who received an inactivated influenza vaccine. The chain combines TRBV12-3 or TRBV12-4 with TRBJ1-5; TRBD1 agrees at 9 bases. Here the CDR3 reads CASSTGTGLFRNQPQHF. The CDR3 nucleotides read TGTGCCAGCAGTACCGGGACAGGGTTATTTCGCAATCAGCCCCAGCATTTT.